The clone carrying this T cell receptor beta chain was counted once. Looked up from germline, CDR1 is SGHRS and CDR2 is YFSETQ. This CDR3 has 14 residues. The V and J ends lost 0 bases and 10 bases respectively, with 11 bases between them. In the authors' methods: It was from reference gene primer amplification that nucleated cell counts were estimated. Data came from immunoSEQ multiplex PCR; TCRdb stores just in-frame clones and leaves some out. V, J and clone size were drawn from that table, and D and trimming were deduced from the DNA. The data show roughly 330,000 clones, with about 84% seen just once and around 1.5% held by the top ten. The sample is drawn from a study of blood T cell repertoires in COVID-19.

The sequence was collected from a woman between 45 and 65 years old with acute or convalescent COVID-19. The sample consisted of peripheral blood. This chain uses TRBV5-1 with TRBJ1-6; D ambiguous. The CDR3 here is CASSLAEKSSPLHF. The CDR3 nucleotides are TGCGCCAGCAGCTTGGCCGAGAAAAGCTCACCCCTCCACTTT.